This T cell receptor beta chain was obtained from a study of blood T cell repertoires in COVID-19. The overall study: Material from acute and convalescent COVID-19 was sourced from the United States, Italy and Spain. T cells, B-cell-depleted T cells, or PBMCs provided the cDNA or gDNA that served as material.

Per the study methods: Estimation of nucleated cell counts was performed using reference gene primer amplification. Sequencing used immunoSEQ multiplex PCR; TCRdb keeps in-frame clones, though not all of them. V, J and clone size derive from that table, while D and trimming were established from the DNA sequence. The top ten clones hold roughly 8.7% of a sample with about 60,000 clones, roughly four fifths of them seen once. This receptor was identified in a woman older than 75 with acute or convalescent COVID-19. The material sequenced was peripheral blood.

The CDR3 DNA follows: TGTGCCAGCAGCCTTACGGGAGGAAGCACAGATACGCAGTATTTT. Translation gives CASSLTGGSTDTQYF. This chain uses TRBV11-2 with TRBJ2-3; TRBD2 aligns across 7 bases. Germline lookup yields CDR1 SGHAT and CDR2 FQNNGV. The CDR3 has 15 residues. Losses at the gene ends were 5 bases for V and 0 bases for J; bases not matched to a gene: 5.